A single sample gave rise to the 13 T cell receptor beta chains below, sequenced in a study of response to subunit inactivated influenza vaccine. TCRdb itself ran the RT-PCR reads through MiXCR, one entry per CDR3 protein. The repertoire includes 400,000 to 550,000 distinct CDR3 sequences, roughly 23% of them detected once, and approximately 2% sits in the top ten. Source: CD4+ T cells sorted from PBMCs, taken about 5 days after vaccination. Receptors were obtained from a man aged 50 or older who received an inactivated influenza vaccine.

This clonotype was seen a few times. The J gene is TRBJ1-4, the V gene TRBV20-1; D is unresolved. Trimming removed 5 bases from V and 3 bases from J, with 7 bases in between. The CDR3 runs to 12 residues. Germline V gene sequence: CDR1 DFQATT, CDR2 SNEGSKA (reference sequence). CDR3 DNA sequence: TGCAGTGCTCGAGGTGCTAATGAAAAACTGTTTTTT. Protein: CSARGANEKLFF.

The gene calls are TRBV7-9 and TRBJ1-6; 11 positions agree with TRBD1. With V trimmed by 8 bases and J by 8 bases, 8 bases remained unmatched. Germline CDR1 SEHNR, CDR2 FQNEAQ (reference sequence). This CDR3 is 15 amino acids long. The CDR3 DNA reads as TGTGCCAGCGGACAGGGGGCCAGGTTGGATTCACCCCTCCACTTT. As protein: CASGQGARLDSPLHF. Combining the CDR3 with reference TRBV7-9 and TRBJ1-6 gives the whole variable domain DTGVSQNPRHKITKRGQNVTFRCDPISEHNRLYWYRQTLGQGPEFLTYFQNEAQLEKSRLLSDRFSAERPKGSFSTLEIQRTEQGDSAMYLCASGQGARLDSPLHFGNGTRLTVT.

This clonotype was observed many times. The rearrangement uses TRBV6-2 or TRBV6-3 and TRBJ2-7; TRBD2 matches at 13 bases. V shed 10 bases and J 0 bases; nucleotides not matched to a gene: 15. This CDR3 comprises 18 residues. Germline CDR1 is MNHEY and CDR2 is SVGEGT. CDR3 amino acids: CATDPGTSGARSSYEQYF. Here the CDR3 DNA reads TGTGCCACCGACCCCGGGACTAGCGGGGCTAGGAGCTCCTACGAGCAGTACTTC.

This chain joins TRBV6-2 or TRBV6-3 and TRBJ2-7; 9 bases match TRBD1. V shed 2 bases and J 3 bases; nucleotides not matched to a gene: 8. The CDR3 spans 16 residues. Germline V CDR1 and CDR2: MNHEY, SVGEGT. CDR3 in amino acids: CASSYGRTGVDYEQYF. Here the CDR3 DNA reads TGTGCCAGCAGTTACGGGCGGACAGGGGTTGACTACGAGCAGTACTTC.

This sequence joins TRBV20-1 and TRBJ2-3; TRBD2 matches 10 bases. The CDR3 length is 14 residues. Trimming at V came to 6 bases and at J to 4 bases, leaving 7 bases not matched to a gene. Germline V gene sequence: CDR1 DFQATT, CDR2 SNEGSKA (reference sequence). This CDR3 is CSAEAGGLADTQYF. CDR3 nucleotides: TGCAGTGCAGAAGCGGGAGGGCTCGCAGATACGCAGTATTTT.

This clonotype came up a few times. This chain uses TRBV7-2 with TRBJ2-7; D may be TRBD2 (6 bases). Deletions cut 1 base from V and 4 bases from J, with 14 bases between. This CDR3 is 15 amino acids long. Germline CDR1 and CDR2: SGHTA and FQGNSA. Here the CDR3 DNA reads TGTGCCAGCAGCTTAGGGAGGGCGGAGGTTTACGAGCAGTACTTC. It specifies CASSLGRAEVYEQYF.

The CDR3 coding sequence is TGTGCCAGCAACGTAGGGGGCAGCGCCGGGGAGCTGTTTTTT. Its translation: CASNVGGSAGELFF. V usage is TRBV12-3 or TRBV12-4 and J usage is TRBJ2-2; 7 bases fit TRBD1. This CDR3 contains 14 residues. The ends lost 7 bases at V and 6 bases at J; junction bases unmatched: 8.

This chain joins TRBV7-9 and TRBJ2-7; 10 positions match TRBD2. Per the germline V gene, CDR1 is SEHNR and CDR2 is FQNEAQ (reference sequence). The length of the CDR3 is 17 residues. V lost 0 bases and J lost 3; bases outside the gene matches: 8. DNA for the CDR3: TGTGCCAGCAGCTTAGCGGCTAGCGGGGGTTCTTTCTACGAGCAGTACTTC. Its protein product is CASSLAASGGSFYEQYF.

The V call is TRBV14, the J call TRBJ2-3; the match to TRBD1 covers 8 bases. Germline V gene sequence: CDR1 SGHDN, CDR2 FVKESK. V lost 4 bases, J lost 0 bases, and 3 bases stayed unmatched. This CDR3 spans 15 amino acids. Here the CDR3 DNA reads TGTGCCAGCAGCCCCCGGGACAGGAGCACAGATACGCAGTATTTT. It codes for CASSPRDRSTDTQYF.

V usage is TRBV10-3 and J usage is TRBJ2-7; TRBD1 matches 8 bases. The CDR3 is 14 amino acids. Germline trimming cut 10 bases from V and 1 base from J; bases unmatched to any gene: 9. In germline, CDR1 is ENHRY, CDR2 SYGVKD. The CDR3, as DNA: TGTGCCACCAAGCCAGGGGGCGGATCCTACGAGCAGTACTTC. It encodes CATKPGGGSYEQYF.

The CDR3 sequence: CASSLDVLAGVRDTQYF. The CDR3 nucleotides are TGTGCCAGCAGCTTAGATGTACTAGCGGGGGTTAGAGATACGCAGTATTTT. The V gene is TRBV11-2, the J gene TRBJ2-3, with 11 positions matching TRBD2. This CDR3 is 17 amino acids long. Germline trimming cut 0 bases from V and 5 bases from J; bases unmatched to any gene: 7. Per germline, CDR1 SGHAT and CDR2 FQNNGV.

This sequence joins TRBV5-1 and TRBJ2-6, with D perhaps matching TRBD1 or TRBD2 (5 bases each). The CDR3 runs to 17 residues. Germline CDR1 reads SGHRS; CDR2 reads YFSETQ. V lost 3 bases and J 0 bases, leaving 13 bases between the germline ends. The CDR3: CASSSGRTNSGANVLTF. CDR3 DNA sequence: TGCGCCAGCAGCTCGGGACGCACTAACTCTGGGGCCAACGTCCTGACTTTC.

This clonotype was counted only a few times. V gene TRBV5-1 combines with J gene TRBJ2-4; D not resolved. V was cut by 5 bases and J by 0 bases, with 6 bases left in between. The CDR3 loop spans 13 amino acids. Germline V gene data show CDR1 as SGHRS and CDR2 as YFSETQ. The CDR3 DNA follows: TGCGCCAGCAGTCCCGCAGCCAAAAACATTCAGTACTTC. It translates to CASSPAAKNIQYF.